The 26 T cell receptor beta chains below were found in one sample sequenced in a study of blood T cell repertoires in COVID-19. The method was immunoSEQ multiplex PCR; TCRdb's version includes in-frame clones alone and lacks a portion of them. The data contain 240,000 or so clones, roughly 83% of them singletons. Sequencing was performed on peripheral blood. Source of these receptors: an elderly woman with acute or convalescent COVID-19.

The chain combines TRBV19 with TRBJ1-6; 7 nucleotides line up with TRBD1. Unmatched junction bases numbered 2, after V lost 7 bases and J lost 2 bases. The CDR3 covers 14 residues. Germline CDR1 and CDR2: LNHDA and SQIVND (reference sequence). For the CDR3, the DNA is TGTGCCAGTAAGGGGACAGCCTATAATTCACCCCTCCACTTT. Residues: CASKGTAYNSPLHF.

The chain recombines TRBV18 with TRBJ1-1, with D maybe TRBD1 (5 bases). Looked up from germline, CDR1 is KGHSH and CDR2 is LQKENI. The CDR3 has 13 residues. Trimming took 1 base from V and 3 from J, leaving 6 bases between them. The CDR3 nucleotides read TGTGCCAGCTCACCACAACAGGACACTGAAGCTTTCTTT. The encoded protein is CASSPQQDTEAFF.

This clone is a singleton in its sample. J is TRBJ1-3 and V is TRBV5-1; D is perhaps TRBD1 (5 bases). V was cut by 0 bases and J by 3 bases, with 13 bases left in between. The CDR3 consists of 16 residues. From germline, CDR1 is SGHRS and CDR2 YFSETQ. The DNA for the CDR3 is TGCGCCAGCAGCTTGGAACCGGGGGGAAGTGGAAACACCATATATTTT. Protein sequence: CASSLEPGGSGNTIYF.

The V and J genes are TRBV6-5 and TRBJ2-5; tentatively, D is TRBD2 (5 bases). The length of the CDR3 is 14 residues. V was pared by 5 bases and J by 0 bases, with 10 bases between. Germline V gene sequence: CDR1 MNHEY, CDR2 SVGAGI. This CDR3 is CASSPPTNQETQYF. The DNA for the CDR3 is TGTGCCAGCAGTCCCCCGACTAACCAAGAGACCCAGTACTTC.

V gene TRBV7-9 combines with J gene TRBJ2-7, with TRBD1 matching 7 bases. Germline assignment: CDR1 SEHNR and CDR2 FQNEAQ (reference sequence). The V and J ends lost 3 bases and 5 bases, in that order; junction bases with no gene match: 10. This CDR3 has 15 residues. DNA of the CDR3: TGTGCCAGCAGCTTCAGAGGGGGCGTCGGGCACGAGCAGTACTTC. Its protein product is CASSFRGGVGHEQYF.

The genes are TRBV9 and TRBJ1-2; 7 bases line up with TRBD1. Germline V gene data show CDR1 as SGDLS and CDR2 as YYNGEE. This CDR3 region has 16 residues. V gave up 4 bases and J gave up 8 bases; unmatched junction bases: 17. Here the CDR3 reads CASSSWDSPSLGGYTF. As DNA, the CDR3 is TGTGCCAGCAGCTCCTGGGACAGTCCCTCCTTAGGGGGCTACACCTTC.

The CDR3 DNA reads TGTGCCAGCAGCCTGAAGGGGCGGACTAACTATGGCTACACCTTC. It is translated as CASSLKGRTNYGYTF. V is TRBV3-1 (or the pseudogene TRBV3-2) and J is TRBJ1-2, with D perhaps matching TRBD1 (5 bases). Germline values: CDR1 LGHDT, CDR2 YNNKEL (reference sequence). Between the trimmed V and J ends, which lost 4 bases and 0 bases, there was a span of 12 bases. The CDR3 has 15 residues.

The rearrangement links TRBV6-1 to TRBJ2-7; 8 bases map to TRBD2. CDR1 and CDR2 (germline): MNHNS, SASEGT. The CDR3 has 14 residues. Trimming took 3 bases from V and 5 from J; bases not matched to a gene: 6. The CDR3, as DNA: TGTGCCAGCAGTGAGGGGACTAGACCCCACGAGCAGTACTTC. The encoded protein is CASSEGTRPHEQYF.

This chain joins TRBV5-1 and TRBJ1-5; D is uncertain. The CDR3 is 14 amino acids. V was clipped by 0 bases and J by 3 bases, with 7 bases between them. Germline lookup yields CDR1 SGHRS and CDR2 YFSETQ. The CDR3 here is CASSLDGSNQPQHF. The CDR3 DNA reads as TGCGCCAGCAGCTTGGACGGGTCCAATCAGCCCCAGCATTTT. The entire variable domain, with the rest obtained from reference TRBV5-1 and TRBJ1-5, is as follows: KAGVTQTPRYLIKTRGQQVTLSCSPISGHRSVSWYQQTPGQGLQFLFEYFSETQRNKGNFPGRFSGRQFSNSRSEMNVSTLELGDSALYLCASSLDGSNQPQHFGDGTRLSIL.

The rearrangement joins TRBV5-1 to TRBJ1-2; 10 bases agree with TRBD1. This CDR3 region has 16 residues. J lost 3 bases, V lost 4 bases, and 9 bases had no gene match. The V gene's germline CDR1 is SGHRS and CDR2 YFSETQ. The CDR3 coding sequence is TGCGCCAGCAGCCCGCGAGGGACAGGGGCTCACTATGGCTACACCTTC. This gives the protein CASSPRGTGAHYGYTF. Based on the CDR3 plus reference TRBV5-1 and TRBJ1-2, the full variable domain is KAGVTQTPRYLIKTRGQQVTLSCSPISGHRSVSWYQQTPGQGLQFLFEYFSETQRNKGNFPGRFSGRQFSNSRSEMNVSTLELGDSALYLCASSPRGTGAHYGYTFGSGTRLTVV.

The chain links TRBV28 to TRBJ1-3; weak D call: TRBD1 (6 bases). V lost 7 bases and J lost 2, with 15 bases in between. There are 15 residues in the CDR3. Germline CDR1 reads MDHEN; CDR2 reads SYDVKM. The CDR3 protein is CASTFTGQTGNTIYF. In DNA form, the CDR3 reads TGTGCCAGCACCTTCACCGGACAGACTGGAAACACCATATATTTT. The whole variable domain, filled in from reference TRBV28 and TRBJ1-3, reads DVKVTQSSRYLVKRTGEKVFLECVQDMDHENMFWYRQDPGLGLRLIYFSYDVKMKEKGDIPEGYSVSREKKERFSLILESASTNQTSMYLCASTFTGQTGNTIYFGEGSWLTVV.

J is TRBJ1-2 and V is TRBV30; a possible D gene is TRBD1 (5 bases). Trimming took off 5 bases at V and 0 bases at J, with 10 bases between the two ends. The CDR3 runs to 13 residues. Germline V gives CDR1 GTSNPN, CDR2 SVGIG (reference sequence). As DNA, the CDR3 is TGTGCCTGGGGGACTCAACCTAACTATGGCTACACCTTC. Translation gives CAWGTQPNYGYTF.

This clone was counted once. V and J are TRBV18 and TRBJ1-4; the D gene is possibly TRBD1 (6 bases). Trimming stripped 3 bases from V and 8 bases from J, with 10 bases between. Germline-derived CDR1 and CDR2 are KGHSH and LQKENI. CDR3 length equals 13 residues. CDR3 protein: CASSPGTNEKLFF. The CDR3 bases are TGTGCCAGCTCACCTGGGACAAACGAAAAACTGTTTTTT. The full variable domain, its missing parts supplied by reference TRBV18 and TRBJ1-4, is NAGVMQNPRHLVRRRGQEARLRCSPMKGHSHVYWYRQLPEEGLKFMVYLQKENIIDESGMPKERFSAEFPKEGPSILRIQQVVRGDSAAYFCASSPGTNEKLFFGSGTQLSVL.

The J gene is TRBJ1-4, the V gene TRBV19, with D possibly being TRBD1 (5 bases). The CDR3 runs to 12 residues. CDR1 LNHDA and CDR2 SQIVND come from the germline V gene (reference sequence). Deletions cut 2 bases from V and 11 bases from J, with 9 bases between. The CDR3 reads CASSILRDKLFF. The CDR3 region has the DNA TGTGCCAGTAGTATATTGCGGGACAAACTGTTTTTT.

The chain employs TRBV19 and TRBJ2-1, with TRBD2 matching 11 bases. This CDR3 is built from 16 residues. J lost 8 bases, V lost 4 bases, and 10 bases had no gene match. Looked up from germline, CDR1 is LNHDA and CDR2 is SQIVND (reference sequence). This chain's CDR3 is CASSTELAGDKDEQFF. The CDR3 region has the DNA TGTGCCAGTAGTACCGAACTAGCGGGGGACAAGGATGAGCAGTTCTTC. Full variable domain (outside the CDR3, taken from reference TRBV19 and TRBJ2-1): DGGITQSPKYLFRKEGQNVTLSCEQNLNHDAMYWYRQDPGQGLRLIYYSQIVNDFQKGDIAEGYSVSREKKESFPLTVTSAQKNPTAFYLCASSTELAGDKDEQFFGPGTRLTVL.

The chain joins TRBV11-1 to TRBJ2-7, with D possibly matching TRBD1 (6 bases). Trimming left V 0 bases short and J 2 bases short, with 11 bases between. The CDR3 has 15 residues. Germline V lookup: CDR1 SGHAT, CDR2 FQDESV (reference sequence). The CDR3 protein is CASSLAPPGAYEQYF. For the CDR3, the DNA is TGTGCCAGCAGCTTAGCGCCTCCAGGGGCCTACGAGCAGTACTTC.

The rearrangement joins TRBV3-1 (or the pseudogene TRBV3-2) to TRBJ1-1; TRBD1 matches 8 bases. In germline, CDR1 is LGHDT, CDR2 YNNKEL (reference sequence). The CDR3 consists of 13 residues. CDR3 in amino acids: CASQGATNTEAFF. The CDR3 region has the DNA TGTGCGAGCCAGGGGGCGACGAACACTGAAGCTTTCTTT.

The rearrangement uses TRBV5-4 and TRBJ1-2, with D possibly TRBD1 on 6 matching bases. The germline V gene encodes CDR1 SGHNT and CDR2 YYREEE (reference sequence). V was cut by 4 bases and J by 0 bases, with 10 bases left in between. This CDR3 is built from 14 residues. In DNA form, the CDR3 reads TGTGCCAGCAGCCCATACAGGGCTAACTATGGCTACACCTTC. This translates into CASSPYRANYGYTF.

The rearrangement joins TRBV7-3 to TRBJ2-3, with TRBD1 matching over 8 bases. The CDR3 has 14 residues. Germline CDR1 is SGHTA and CDR2 is FQGTGA. V gave up 5 bases and J gave up 5 bases; unmatched junction bases: 6. Here the CDR3 reads CASSPRTGIDTQYF. The CDR3 nucleotides are TGTGCCAGCAGCCCCCGGACAGGGATAGATACGCAGTATTTT.

This clone was observed a single time. The chain is built from TRBV2 and TRBJ2-2, with D perhaps TRBD1 (5 bases). Germline CDR1 SNHLY, CDR2 FYNNEI. V shed 5 bases and J shed 0 bases, with 19 bases lying between them. This CDR3 contains 18 residues. CDR3 in amino acids: CASSLVWQGSANTGELFF. The DNA for the CDR3 is TGTGCCAGCAGTCTTGTCTGGCAGGGATCCGCGAACACCGGGGAGCTGTTTTTT.

Worth noting for this clone: This sample also contains other DNA sequences that code for the same CDR3. This chain links TRBV7-2 with TRBJ2-1, with D possibly being TRBD2 (5 bases). V shed 5 bases and J shed 0 bases, with 11 bases lying between them. CDR1 is SGHTA, CDR2 FQGNSA, per germline. This CDR3 is 15 amino acids long. CDR3 sequence (DNA): TGTGCCAGCAGCCCGGGTCGGGGCTCCTACAATGAGCAGTTCTTC. This gives the protein CASSPGRGSYNEQFF.

The chain joins TRBV28 to TRBJ1-6, with 10 bases aligning to TRBD1. J lost 11 bases, V lost 6 bases, and 10 bases had no gene match. The CDR3 loop spans 15 amino acids. Looked up from germline, CDR1 is MDHEN and CDR2 is SYDVKM. This CDR3 is CASRLPGQGSPPLHF. The CDR3 DNA sequence: TGTGCCAGCAGACTTCCGGGACAGGGGTCCCCACCCCTCCACTTT.

This chain connects TRBV3-1 (or the pseudogene TRBV3-2) to TRBJ2-1, with 14 bases matching TRBD2. The length of the CDR3 is 15 residues. After removal of 4 bases from V and 7 bases from J, the junction contained 3 bases not matched to a gene. Germline V CDR1 and CDR2: LGHDT, YNNKEL (reference sequence). The CDR3 region has the DNA TGTGCCAGCAGCCCTCGACTAGCGGGGGGGAATGAGCAGTTCTTC. This encodes CASSPRLAGGNEQFF.

The chain links TRBV7-3 to TRBJ2-1; the match to TRBD1 covers 8 bases. This CDR3 is built from 15 residues. After removal of 5 bases from V and 3 bases from J, the junction contained 6 bases not matched to a gene. Looked up from germline, CDR1 is SGHTA and CDR2 is FQGTGA. The CDR3 DNA follows: TGTGCCAGCAGCCCTCAGGGGGCCTACTACAATGAGCAGTTCTTC. Amino acid sequence: CASSPQGAYYNEQFF.

CDR3 in amino acids: CASSSLQGTPDTQYF. CDR3 DNA sequence: TGTGCCAGCAGTTCCTTACAGGGGACCCCAGATACGCAGTATTTT. This chain links TRBV28 with TRBJ2-3, with TRBD1 matching 7 bases. Germline trimming cut 4 bases from V and 4 bases from J; bases unmatched to any gene: 8. This CDR3 comprises 15 residues. Germline V CDR1 and CDR2: MDHEN, SYDVKM.

The chain couples TRBV19 to TRBJ1-5; 9 nucleotides align to TRBD1. This CDR3 comprises 15 residues. V shed 5 bases, J shed 3 bases, and the junction held 5 bases outside the gene matches. Germline V gene lookup returns CDR1 LNHDA and CDR2 SQIVND (reference sequence). The CDR3 DNA sequence: TGTGCCAGTAGTTCACAGGGGGCTGACAATCAGCCCCAGCATTTT. It encodes CASSSQGADNQPQHF.